A single sample gave rise to the 30 T cell receptor beta chains below, sequenced in a study of blood T cell repertoires in COVID-19. The repertoire was sequenced with immunoSEQ multiplex PCR; TCRdb's copy has only in-frame clones and lacks some. The sample carries about 160,000 clones, approximately 95% recorded once. Sequenced sample: peripheral blood. All receptors derive from a woman aged 45 to 65 with acute or convalescent COVID-19.

The chain joins TRBV15 to TRBJ2-7; D is perhaps TRBD2 (6 bases). Germline loops: CDR1 LNHNV, CDR2 YYDKDF (reference sequence). The CDR3 is 13 amino acids. Trimming took off 5 bases at V and 0 bases at J, with 8 bases between the two ends. This chain's CDR3 is CATSGGNSYEQYF. CDR3 nucleotides: TGTGCCACCAGCGGGGGGAACTCCTACGAGCAGTACTTC.

The chain is built from TRBV18 and TRBJ1-1; perhaps TRBD1 as D (5 bases). V lost 4 bases, J lost 2 bases, and 11 bases lay in between. Germline values: CDR1 KGHSH, CDR2 LQKENI. This CDR3 is built from 14 residues. The CDR3 sequence is CASSRQISNTEAFF. The CDR3 nucleotides are TGTGCCAGCTCACGACAGATTTCAAACACTGAAGCTTTCTTT.

The chain joins TRBV18 to TRBJ2-7; D is uncertain. The CDR3 covers 13 residues. Trimming took 2 bases from V and 3 from J, leaving 8 bases between them. Germline V lookup: CDR1 KGHSH, CDR2 LQKENI. CDR3 bases: TGTGCCAGCTCACCATCCATTGTCTACGAGCAGTACTTC. It translates to CASSPSIVYEQYF.

In nucleotides, the CDR3 is TGTGCCAGCAGCGCTGGACAGGCTCGGAAAAGCTATGGCTACACCTTC. Amino acid sequence: CASSAGQARKSYGYTF. The chain uses TRBV2 and TRBJ1-2, with 7 nucleotides matching TRBD1. Germline CDR1 and CDR2: SNHLY and FYNNEI. V shed 6 bases and J 4 bases; nucleotides not matched to a gene: 14. CDR3 length equals 16 residues. Full variable domain (outside the CDR3, taken from reference TRBV2 and TRBJ1-2): EPEVTQTPSHQVTQMGQEVILRCVPISNHLYFYWYRQILGQKVEFLVSFYNNEISEKSEIFDDQFSVERPDGSNFTLKIRSTKLEDSAMYFCASSAGQARKSYGYTFGSGTRLTVV.

The table lists this clone with a count of one. V gene TRBV6-5 combines with J gene TRBJ1-2; D is perhaps TRBD1 (6 bases). V lost 6 bases to trimming and J lost 4 bases, with 18 bases between them. Germline V gene data show CDR1 as MNHEY and CDR2 as SVGAGI. The length of the CDR3 is 15 residues. As DNA, the CDR3 is TGTGCCAGCAGCCAAGCGGGGGGCGGTGGCTATGGCTACACCTTC. This gives the protein CASSQAGGGGYGYTF.

This rearrangement joins TRBV24-1 to TRBJ2-2; D gene uncertain. There are 13 residues in the CDR3. Germline-derived CDR1 and CDR2 are KGHDR and SFDVKD. The V and J ends lost 0 bases and 6 bases respectively, with 4 bases between them. The CDR3 nucleotides read TGTGCCACCAGTGATTTGTTCTCCGGGGAGCTGTTTTTT. Protein: CATSDLFSGELFF.

This clone is a singleton in its sample. The chain couples TRBV20-1 to TRBJ2-1; 7 bases align to TRBD2. This CDR3 has 15 amino acids. In germline, CDR1 is DFQATT, CDR2 SNEGSKA (reference sequence). V lost 3 bases and J lost 4; bases outside the gene matches: 9. CDR3 amino acids: CSASEGGPQYNEQFF. For the CDR3, the DNA is TGCAGTGCTAGTGAGGGAGGGCCTCAGTACAATGAGCAGTTCTTC.

The chain joins TRBV7-9 to TRBJ1-5; TRBD1 matches at 7 bases. The junction had 6 bases not matched to a gene; V was cut back by 5 bases and J by 5 bases. CDR1 is SEHNR and CDR2 is FQNEAQ in the germline V gene (reference sequence). The CDR3 runs to 14 residues. The CDR3 coding sequence is TGTGCCAGCAGCCCCGGGACAGACTATCAGCCCCAGCATTTT. This gives the protein CASSPGTDYQPQHF. Looking up the rest from reference TRBV7-9 and TRBJ1-5 gives the full variable domain: DTGVSQNPRHKITKRGQNVTFRCDPISEHNRLYWYRQTLGQGPEFLTYFQNEAQLEKSRLLSDRFSAERPKGSFSTLEIQRTEQGDSAMYLCASSPGTDYQPQHFGDGTRLSIL.

V and J are TRBV12-3 or TRBV12-4 and TRBJ2-1, with 7 nucleotides matching TRBD1. The CDR3 covers 13 residues. V lost 7 bases and J lost 7; bases outside the gene matches: 7. CDR3 loop: CASTSRGFNEQFF. CDR3 DNA: TGTGCCAGCACGAGCAGGGGGTTTAATGAGCAGTTCTTC.

The genes are TRBV2 and TRBJ1-6, with D maybe TRBD1 (6 bases). CDR1 is SNHLY, CDR2 FYNNEI, per germline. V was trimmed by 1 base and J by 0 bases, leaving 10 bases between them. The CDR3 covers 17 residues. CDR3 sequence: CASSEDTGSSYNSPLHF. The CDR3 nucleotides are TGTGCCAGCAGTGAAGATACAGGGAGCTCCTATAATTCACCCCTCCACTTT.

V is TRBV6-5 and J is TRBJ2-7; no clear D gene. CDR3 length: 11 residues. The ends were cut back, 8 bases at V and 5 bases at J, with 10 bases in the middle. Germline lookup yields CDR1 MNHEY and CDR2 SVGAGI. The CDR3 spells CASAFPNEQYF. DNA for the CDR3: TGTGCCAGCGCCTTCCCTAACGAGCAGTACTTC.

The chain recombines TRBV19 with TRBJ2-2; possible D gene TRBD1, 6 bases. The germline V and J ends were trimmed by 5 bases and 5 bases, with 12 bases remaining between them. The CDR3 is 14 residues long. The germline gives CDR1 LNHDA, CDR2 SQIVND (reference sequence). CDR3 loop: CASSVIDRTGELFF. CDR3 coding DNA: TGTGCCAGTAGTGTTATAGACAGGACCGGGGAGCTGTTTTTT.

This chain uses TRBV6-6 with TRBJ1-1; weak D call: TRBD1 (5 bases). V was clipped by 6 bases and J by 3 bases, with 14 bases between them. CDR3 size: 14 residues. Germline CDR1 MNHNY, CDR2 SVGAGI (reference sequence). CDR3 residues: CASRPGGTDTEAFF. The CDR3 nucleotides read TGTGCCAGCAGGCCGGGAGGGACGGACACTGAAGCTTTCTTT.

This chain connects TRBV5-4 to TRBJ2-5; D remains ambiguous. CDR1 is SGHNT and CDR2 is YYREEE in the germline V gene (reference sequence). This CDR3 spans 15 amino acids. Trimming took 6 bases from V and 2 from J, leaving 17 bases between them. The CDR3 sequence is CASTKSTQVQETQYF. The CDR3 DNA reads TGTGCCAGCACCAAAAGTACACAAGTACAAGAGACCCAGTACTTC.

The CDR3 is CASSQGRLDVSEQYF. DNA of the CDR3: TGTGCCAGCAGCCAAGGCCGACTAGACGTGAGCGAGCAGTACTTC. The chain is built from TRBV3-1 (or the pseudogene TRBV3-2) and TRBJ2-7, with D possibly being TRBD2 (6 bases). This CDR3 is built from 15 residues. V shed 1 base and J shed 6 bases, with 16 bases lying between them. The V gene's germline CDR1 is LGHDT and CDR2 YNNKEL (reference sequence).

The chain uses TRBV12-3 or TRBV12-4 and TRBJ1-1, with a weak D call TRBD1 (6 bases). V dropped 6 bases and J dropped 6 bases, with 8 bases sitting between them. This CDR3 region has 11 residues. CDR3 residues: CASSWGPEAFF. The CDR3 bases are TGTGCCAGCAGCTGGGGGCCTGAAGCTTTCTTT.

This sequence joins TRBV30 and TRBJ2-7; 7 bases fit TRBD2. This CDR3 has 18 residues. After removal of 3 bases from V and 2 bases from J, the junction contained 19 bases not matched to a gene. CDR1 GTSNPN and CDR2 SVGIG come from the germline V gene (reference sequence). CDR3 nucleotide sequence: TGTGCCTGGAGGTCCCATAGCGGGCGACTACGGGGCGCCTACGAGCAGTACTTC. Protein product: CAWRSHSGRLRGAYEQYF.

The genes are TRBV10-1 and TRBJ2-5; D remains ambiguous. The V end lost 10 bases, the J end lost 2 bases, and 11 bases lay between the germline ends. This CDR3 is built from 12 residues. Looked up from germline, CDR1 is WNHNN and CDR2 is SYGVQD (reference sequence). The CDR3: CATFGVQETQYF. Written as DNA, the CDR3 is TGCGCCACCTTCGGAGTTCAAGAGACCCAGTACTTC.

The genes are TRBV6-5 and TRBJ2-7; 7 bases are a match to TRBD1. V lost 8 bases to trimming and J lost 0 bases; unmatched junction nucleotides: 10. Per germline, CDR1 MNHEY and CDR2 SVGAGI. The CDR3 has 15 residues. In DNA form, the CDR3 reads TGTGCCAGCGGTAATGACAGGGCCCCCTCCTACGAGCAGTACTTC. Translated: CASGNDRAPSYEQYF.

V gene TRBV27 combines with J gene TRBJ2-7; 11 bases align to TRBD2. Germline CDR1 MNHEY, CDR2 SMNVEV (reference sequence). Trimming cost V 3 bases and J 7 bases; bases outside gene matches: 5. The CDR3 spans 14 residues. The CDR3 bases are TGTGCCAGCAGTTTGACTAGCGGGAAGAGGGAGCAGTACTTC. Translating it yields CASSLTSGKREQYF.

This clone appeared a few times. The chain joins TRBV3-1 (or the pseudogene TRBV3-2) to TRBJ1-6; maybe TRBD1 (6 bases). The CDR3 covers 15 residues. In germline, CDR1 is LGHDT, CDR2 YNNKEL (reference sequence). Between the trimmed V and J ends, which lost 4 bases and 9 bases, there was a span of 16 bases. DNA for the CDR3: TGTGCCAGCAGCCGGGAGGGGGGATCGGGTTCACCCCTCCACTTT. This codes for CASSREGGSGSPLHF.

This rearrangement joins TRBV28 to TRBJ2-1; D is ambiguous. Germline CDR1 and CDR2: MDHEN and SYDVKM. The CDR3 is 15 residues long. V lost 6 bases to trimming and J lost 0 bases, with 12 bases between them. The CDR3 loop reads CASSPGLSSYNEQFF. CDR3 nucleotide sequence: TGTGCCAGCAGCCCAGGTTTGAGCTCCTACAATGAGCAGTTCTTC.

The CDR3 loop reads CASSSVGLNTEAFF. CDR3 sequence (DNA): TGTGCCAGCAGCTCGGTGGGGCTTAACACTGAAGCTTTCTTT. V and J are TRBV9 and TRBJ1-1, with a possible D match to TRBD1 (5 bases). Per germline, CDR1 SGDLS and CDR2 YYNGEE. This CDR3 is 14 amino acids long. V lost 4 bases, J lost 2 bases, and 12 bases lay in between.

This clone was seen just once. J is TRBJ2-7 and V is TRBV19; 10 bases match TRBD2. The junction had 8 bases not matched to a gene; V was cut back by 2 bases and J by 7 bases. The V gene's germline CDR1 is LNHDA and CDR2 SQIVND (reference sequence). This CDR3 region has 15 residues. The CDR3: CASSISSGSSWEQYF. CDR3 DNA: TGTGCCAGTAGTATATCTAGCGGGAGCTCGTGGGAGCAGTACTTC.

This chain links TRBV30 with TRBJ1-4, with 10 positions matching TRBD1. CDR3 length equals 15 residues. Germline V gives CDR1 GTSNPN, CDR2 SVGIG (reference sequence). The junction had 13 bases not matched to a gene; V was cut back by 8 bases and J by 7 bases. Written as DNA, the CDR3 is TGTGCCCAATACCGAGACAGGGGGCGATGTGAAAAACTGTTTTTT. Translated: CAQYRDRGRCEKLFF. The full variable domain, rest sourced from reference TRBV30 and TRBJ1-4, is SQTIHQWPATLVQPVGSPLSLECTVEGTSNPNLYWYRQAAGRGLQLLFYSVGIGQISSEVPQNLSASRPQDRQFILSSKKLLLSDSGFYLCAQYRDRGRCEKLFFGSGTQLSVL.

This chain joins TRBV7-9 and TRBJ1-2; TRBD1 matches 7 bases. With 11 bases clipped from V and 2 bases from J, the junction kept 14 bases outside the gene matches. The CDR3 is 15 amino acids. Germline CDR1 and CDR2: SEHNR and FQNEAQ (reference sequence). CDR3 sequence reads: CASVGTAHVNYGYTF. The CDR3 nucleotides read TGTGCCTCGGTGGGGACAGCCCATGTCAACTATGGCTACACCTTC.

V gene TRBV28 combines with J gene TRBJ2-7, with a possible D match to TRBD2 (5 bases). Trimming shortened V by 6 bases and J by 5 bases, and 14 bases separated the two germline ends. CDR3 length: 13 amino acids. The germline V gene has CDR1 MDHEN and CDR2 SYDVKM. CDR3: CASSVLLRDEQYF. The DNA of the CDR3 is TGTGCCAGCAGCGTTCTGTTGCGGGACGAGCAGTACTTC.

The chain is built from TRBV4-1 and TRBJ1-2; the D gene is possibly TRBD1 (6 bases). CDR1 is MGHRA and CDR2 is YSYEKL in the germline V gene. Deletions cut 6 bases from V and 1 base from J, with 15 bases between. This CDR3 spans 15 amino acids. The CDR3 region has the DNA TGCGCCAGCAGACTACCGCCCAGGGGTAACTATGGCTACACCTTC. This gives the protein CASRLPPRGNYGYTF.

The chain combines TRBV19 with TRBJ2-1; 10 nucleotides match TRBD2. The CDR3 runs 20 residues. Per germline, CDR1 LNHDA and CDR2 SQIVND (reference sequence). V was pared by 0 bases and J by 0 bases, with 11 bases of the junction left unmatched. For the CDR3, the DNA is TGTGCCAGTAGTATAGATCTATGGACTAGCGGAGAGACCTCCTACAATGAGCAGTTCTTC. Protein sequence: CASSIDLWTSGETSYNEQFF.

This clone came up a few times. V gene TRBV19 combines with J gene TRBJ1-2; 8 bases match TRBD1. V trimming: 7 bases; J trimming: 8 bases; junction bases outside the gene matches: 9. Germline V lookup: CDR1 LNHDA, CDR2 SQIVND (reference sequence). CDR3 length: 13 amino acids. The CDR3 sequence: CASNLGQGEGYTF. CDR3 sequence (DNA): TGTGCCAGTAACCTAGGACAGGGAGAGGGCTACACCTTC.